The T cell receptor beta chain under discussion was sequenced for a study of blood T cell repertoires in COVID-19. Across the whole study: Collection of acute and convalescent COVID-19 samples took place in the United States, Italy and Spain. Sources were T cells, B-cell-depleted T cells, or PBMCs; the material itself was cDNA or gDNA.

The authors' processing: Scientists estimated how many nucleated cells there were by amplifying reference gene primers. Some clones are missing from TCRdb's copy, which holds only in-frame ones; the method was immunoSEQ multiplex PCR. The V and J calls and clone size were taken over from that table, and D and trimming were inferred from the DNA. The table shows roughly 53,000 clones, with under 90% occurring only once. The length of the CDR3 is 16 residues. CDR1 is SGHTA and CDR2 is FQGNSA in the germline V gene. Trimming took 5 bases from V and 0 from J; bases not matched to a gene: 5. The receptor comes from a man aged 50 or older with acute or convalescent COVID-19. This rearrangement joins TRBV7-2 to TRBJ2-3, with 10 bases aligning to TRBD2. What was sequenced was peripheral blood. The CDR3 sequence: CASSRRTSGSTDTQYF. The CDR3 DNA is TGTGCCAGCAGCCGGCGGACTAGCGGCAGCACAGATACGCAGTATTTT.